These T cell receptor beta chains were read from a single sample in a study of Graves' ophthalmopathy and Graves' hyperthyroidism. One entry per CDR3 protein results from TCRdb running MiXCR on the multiplex PCR reads. This sample yields approximately 1.2 million distinct CDR3 sequences, of which about two fifths are seen a single time; around 10% belongs to the top ten. Source material: peripheral blood or thyroid tissue (not recorded which). The receptors here all came from an adult man with Graves' hyperthyroidism. CDR3s include the opening cysteine and the closing phenylalanine or tryptophan. The D gene is left open where the match is weak. Where a row states a size, it is once, few, many or the class of an expanded clone; other rows omit it.

d_gene: TRBD1
abundance: many
j_gene: TRBJ2-2
v_gene: TRBV10-3
CDR3aa: CAISDRQGDTGELFF
CDR3nt: TGTGCCATCAGTGATAGACAGGGGGACACCGGGGAGCTGTTTTTT

d_gene: -
abundance: -
j_gene: TRBJ2-7
v_gene: TRBV5-1
CDR3aa: CASSLLQERGEQYF
CDR3nt: TGCGCCAGCAGCTTGTTACAGGAGAGAGGGGAGCAGTACTTC

d_gene: TRBD1
abundance: many
j_gene: TRBJ1-1
v_gene: TRBV6-5
CDR3aa: CASIRQRGLNTEAFF
CDR3nt: TGTGCCAGCATCCGACAGAGGGGGCTGAACACTGAAGCTTTCTTT

d_gene: TRBD1
abundance: -
j_gene: TRBJ1-6
v_gene: TRBV5-1
CDR3aa: CASSTTGDFFSPLHF
CDR3nt: TGCGCCAGCAGCACCACAGGGGACTTCTTTTCACCCCTCCACTTT

d_gene: -
abundance: -
j_gene: TRBJ1-3
v_gene: TRBV28
CDR3aa: CASSTYTSGNTIYF
CDR3nt: TGTGCCAGCAGTACCTACACCTCTGGAAACACCATATATTTT

d_gene: TRBD1
abundance: once
j_gene: TRBJ2-5
v_gene: TRBV7-3
CDR3aa: CASSQMTGGAVTQYF
CDR3nt: TGTGCCAGCAGCCAAATGACAGGGGGAGCAGTGACCCAGTACTTC

d_gene: -
abundance: -
j_gene: TRBJ2-3
v_gene: TRBV29-1
CDR3aa: CSVDNPRTTDTQYF
CDR3nt: TGCAGCGTTGACAACCCTAGGACGACAGATACGCAGTATTTT

d_gene: TRBD1
abundance: -
j_gene: TRBJ1-2
v_gene: TRBV10-3
CDR3aa: CASSRITGGGLGYTF
CDR3nt: TGTGCCAGCAGTCGCATTACAGGGGGTGGGCTCGGCTACACCTTC

d_gene: -
abundance: few
j_gene: TRBJ1-6
v_gene: TRBV10-3
CDR3aa: CASSWAGSNSPLHF
CDR3nt: TGTGCCAGCAGTTGGGCAGGGAGCAATTCACCCCTCCACTTT

d_gene: TRBD2
abundance: many
j_gene: TRBJ2-5
v_gene: TRBV6-2/TRBV6-3
CDR3aa: CASSYSTSSQETQYF
CDR3nt: TGTGCCAGCAGCTACTCGACTAGCAGCCAAGAGACCCAGTACTTC

d_gene: TRBD1
abundance: -
j_gene: TRBJ2-5
v_gene: TRBV7-8
CDR3aa: CASSLSPATGAETQYF
CDR3nt: TGTGCCAGCAGTTTATCCCCCGCGACAGGGGCAGAGACCCAGTACTTC

d_gene: TRBD1
abundance: few
j_gene: TRBJ2-7
v_gene: TRBV12-3/TRBV12-4
CDR3aa: CASTPQGEDEQYF
CDR3nt: TGTGCCAGCACTCCACAGGGGGAAGACGAGCAGTACTTC

d_gene: -
abundance: -
j_gene: TRBJ2-5
v_gene: TRBV7-2
CDR3aa: CAISWGGGETQYF
CDR3nt: TGTGCCATCTCTTGGGGGGGCGGCGAGACCCAGTACTTC

d_gene: -
abundance: -
j_gene: TRBJ2-5
v_gene: TRBV12-3/TRBV12-4
CDR3aa: CASSPGPAQETQYF
CDR3nt: TGTGCCAGCAGCCCAGGGCCCGCTCAAGAGACCCAGTACTTC

d_gene: -
abundance: many
j_gene: TRBJ2-7
v_gene: TRBV20-1
CDR3aa: CSASGINEQYF
CDR3nt: TGCAGTGCTAGCGGGATCAACGAGCAGTACTTC

d_gene: TRBD2
abundance: -
j_gene: TRBJ2-7
v_gene: TRBV25-1
CDR3aa: CGSSSGGSYEQYF
CDR3nt: TGTGGCAGCAGTAGCGGGGGCTCCTACGAGCAGTACTTC

d_gene: -
abundance: few
j_gene: TRBJ2-7
v_gene: TRBV27
CDR3aa: CASSFSRAYEQYF
CDR3nt: TGTGCCAGCAGTTTTTCCAGGGCCTACGAGCAGTACTTC

d_gene: TRBD1
abundance: few
j_gene: TRBJ1-4
v_gene: TRBV4-3
CDR3aa: CASSQSGGGNEKLFF
CDR3nt: TGCGCCAGCAGCCAATCAGGGGGCGGGAATGAAAAACTGTTTTTT

d_gene: -
abundance: -
j_gene: TRBJ1-1
v_gene: TRBV25-1
CDR3aa: CASVSTVNTEAFF
CDR3nt: TGTGCCAGCGTATCGACAGTGAACACTGAAGCTTTCTTT

d_gene: -
abundance: many
j_gene: TRBJ1-5
v_gene: TRBV19
CDR3aa: CASTTPWDVSNQPQHF
CDR3nt: TGTGCCAGCACAACCCCCTGGGACGTTAGCAATCAGCCCCAGCATTTT

d_gene: TRBD1
abundance: many
j_gene: TRBJ2-7
v_gene: TRBV2
CDR3aa: CASTRTGEQYF
CDR3nt: TGTGCCAGCACCCGGACAGGCGAGCAGTACTTC

d_gene: TRBD1
abundance: many
j_gene: TRBJ1-2
v_gene: TRBV20-1
CDR3aa: CSASKGSTGDGYTF
CDR3nt: TGCAGTGCGTCAAAGGGGTCGACAGGGGATGGCTACACCTTC

d_gene: TRBD1
abundance: -
j_gene: TRBJ1-2
v_gene: TRBV10-3
CDR3aa: CAIRAGQANYGYTF
CDR3nt: TGTGCCATCAGGGCGGGACAGGCGAACTATGGCTACACCTTC

d_gene: TRBD1
abundance: many
j_gene: TRBJ2-7
v_gene: TRBV6-6
CDR3aa: CASAGGHEQYF
CDR3nt: TGTGCCAGCGCAGGGGGCCACGAGCAGTACTTC

d_gene: TRBD2
abundance: many
j_gene: TRBJ2-7
v_gene: TRBV6-5
CDR3aa: CASSPGLEAVEQYF
CDR3nt: TGTGCCAGCAGCCCGGGACTAGAGGCTGTCGAGCAGTACTTC

d_gene: -
abundance: -
j_gene: TRBJ2-7
v_gene: TRBV4-3
CDR3aa: CASSQDQAAGYEQYF
CDR3nt: TGCGCCAGCAGCCAAGATCAGGCGGCGGGCTACGAGCAGTACTTC

d_gene: TRBD1
abundance: many
j_gene: TRBJ1-2
v_gene: TRBV9
CDR3aa: CASEGQGVGGYTF
CDR3nt: TGTGCCAGTGAAGGACAGGGGGTCGGGGGCTACACCTTC

d_gene: TRBD2
abundance: many
j_gene: TRBJ2-7
v_gene: TRBV7-2
CDR3aa: CASSLLAGSSYEQYF
CDR3nt: TGTGCCAGCAGCCTATTAGCGGGTAGCTCCTACGAGCAGTACTTC

d_gene: -
abundance: many
j_gene: TRBJ1-4
v_gene: TRBV7-2
CDR3aa: CASGGGGNEKLFF
CDR3nt: TGTGCTTCCGGAGGGGGGGGTAATGAAAAACTGTTTTTT

d_gene: TRBD1
abundance: -
j_gene: TRBJ2-7
v_gene: TRBV30
CDR3aa: CAWSVLRTGREQYF
CDR3nt: TGTGCCTGGAGTGTATTGAGGACAGGGCGCGAGCAGTACTTC

d_gene: -
abundance: many
j_gene: TRBJ2-7
v_gene: TRBV7-9
CDR3aa: CASRDGQLDLSEQYF
CDR3nt: TGTGCCAGCAGGGATGGACAGCTCGATCTTTCCGAGCAGTACTTC

d_gene: TRBD1
abundance: -
j_gene: TRBJ1-5
v_gene: TRBV28
CDR3aa: CASSHSAGQAHNQPQHF
CDR3nt: TGTGCCAGCAGCCACTCTGCTGGACAGGCCCATAATCAGCCCCAGCATTTT

d_gene: TRBD2
abundance: -
j_gene: TRBJ2-7
v_gene: TRBV19
CDR3aa: CASSMESGRAVPEQYF
CDR3nt: TGTGCCAGTAGTATGGAGAGCGGGAGGGCCGTACCCGAGCAGTACTTC

d_gene: -
abundance: many
j_gene: TRBJ1-1
v_gene: TRBV4-3
CDR3aa: CASSQVGVNTEAFF
CDR3nt: TGCGCCAGCAGCCAAGTGGGGGTGAACACTGAAGCTTTCTTT

d_gene: -
abundance: few
j_gene: TRBJ2-2
v_gene: TRBV9
CDR3aa: CASSPGAKHTGELFF
CDR3nt: TGTGCCAGCAGCCCTGGGGCCAAACACACCGGGGAGCTGTTTTTT

d_gene: TRBD1
abundance: many
j_gene: TRBJ1-6
v_gene: TRBV4-3
CDR3aa: CASSSTGISPLHF
CDR3nt: TGCGCCAGCAGCTCGACAGGGATCTCACCCCTCCACTTT

d_gene: -
abundance: many
j_gene: TRBJ1-4
v_gene: TRBV20-1
CDR3aa: CSARDEGGDEKLFF
CDR3nt: TGCAGTGCTAGAGATGAGGGAGGGGATGAAAAACTGTTTTTT

d_gene: -
abundance: -
j_gene: TRBJ2-6
v_gene: TRBV7-2
CDR3aa: CASSLNPGANVLTF
CDR3nt: TGTGCCAGCAGTTTAAATCCTGGGGCCAACGTCCTGACTTTC

d_gene: -
abundance: many
j_gene: TRBJ1-5
v_gene: TRBV19
CDR3aa: CASSIRRGLAQPQHF
CDR3nt: TGTGCCAGTAGTATTCGCAGGGGATTGGCACAGCCCCAGCATTTT

d_gene: -
abundance: -
j_gene: TRBJ2-2
v_gene: TRBV14
CDR3aa: CASSRSRGAGELFF
CDR3nt: TGTGCCAGCAGCCGATCAAGGGGGGCCGGGGAGCTGTTTTTT

d_gene: TRBD2
abundance: many
j_gene: TRBJ2-5
v_gene: TRBV24-1
CDR3aa: CATTAPGGETQYF
CDR3nt: TGTGCCACCACAGCCCCCGGGGGGGAGACCCAGTACTTC

d_gene: TRBD1
abundance: -
j_gene: TRBJ1-5
v_gene: TRBV7-9
CDR3aa: CASSRSRDRGQPQHF
CDR3nt: TGTGCCAGCAGCCGCTCCCGGGACAGGGGCCAGCCCCAGCATTTT

d_gene: -
abundance: -
j_gene: TRBJ2-7
v_gene: TRBV2
CDR3aa: CASLGGASEQYF
CDR3nt: TGTGCCAGCCTGGGGGGGGCCAGCGAGCAGTACTTC

d_gene: TRBD2
abundance: once
j_gene: TRBJ2-2
v_gene: TRBV2
CDR3aa: CASSPRGRGELFF
CDR3nt: TGTGCCAGCAGTCCCCGCGGGAGAGGGGAGCTGTTTTTT

d_gene: -
abundance: many
j_gene: TRBJ1-4
v_gene: TRBV14
CDR3aa: CASSQAPQGLNEKLFF
CDR3nt: TGTGCCAGCAGCCAAGCCCCTCAGGGCCTGAATGAAAAACTGTTTTTT

d_gene: -
abundance: -
j_gene: TRBJ1-1
v_gene: TRBV25-1
CDR3aa: CASSEKAGQPEPWAEAFF
CDR3nt: TGTGCCAGCAGTGAAAAGGCGGGACAACCCGAGCCCTGGGCTGAAGCTTTCTTT

d_gene: -
abundance: -
j_gene: TRBJ2-5
v_gene: TRBV20-1
CDR3aa: CSGTFQETQYF
CDR3nt: TGCAGTGGGACATTCCAAGAGACCCAGTACTTC

d_gene: -
abundance: many
j_gene: TRBJ1-5
v_gene: TRBV2
CDR3aa: CASSVWGNQPQHF
CDR3nt: TGTGCCAGCAGTGTTTGGGGTAATCAGCCCCAGCATTTT

d_gene: -
abundance: -
j_gene: TRBJ1-2
v_gene: TRBV11-2
CDR3aa: CASSSVGTDGYGYTF
CDR3nt: TGTGCCAGCAGCTCCGTCGGGACGGACGGCTATGGCTACACCTTC

d_gene: -
abundance: many
j_gene: TRBJ1-1
v_gene: TRBV7-8
CDR3aa: CASSFTEVNTEAFF
CDR3nt: TGTGCCAGCAGCTTTACAGAGGTGAACACTGAAGCTTTCTTT